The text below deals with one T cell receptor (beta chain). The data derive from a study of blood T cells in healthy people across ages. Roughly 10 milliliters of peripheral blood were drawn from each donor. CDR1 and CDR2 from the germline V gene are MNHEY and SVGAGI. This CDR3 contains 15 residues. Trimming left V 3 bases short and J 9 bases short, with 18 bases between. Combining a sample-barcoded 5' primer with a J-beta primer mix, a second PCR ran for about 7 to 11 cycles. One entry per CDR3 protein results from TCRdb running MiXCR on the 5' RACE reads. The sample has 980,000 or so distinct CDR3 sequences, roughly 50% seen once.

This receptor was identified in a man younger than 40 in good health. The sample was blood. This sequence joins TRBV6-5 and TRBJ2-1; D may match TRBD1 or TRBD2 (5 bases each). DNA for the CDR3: TGTGCCAGCAGTTATAATTCGGGGCAAGGTAGTGAGCAGTTCTTC. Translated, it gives CASSYNSGQGSEQFF.